This entry lists 30 T cell receptor beta chains sequenced from one sample in a study of cytomegalovirus exposure and HLA in healthy donors. The PCR had 60 Vbeta and 13 Jbeta primers. TCRdb keeps only in-frame clones here, not all; method: immunoSEQ multiplex PCR. The table includes hundreds of thousands of clones, roughly 83% detected once. The sample taken for sequencing was PBMCs. These receptors came from a boy between 2 and 10 years old in good health and CMV-seronegative.

The chain has TRBV7-2 and TRBJ2-1, with TRBD2 identical over 7 bases. CDR1 is SGHTA, CDR2 FQGNSA, per germline. V shed 6 bases, J shed 2 bases, and the junction held 7 bases outside the gene matches. The CDR3 loop spans 15 amino acids. The CDR3 region is CASRTSSSPYNEQFF. In DNA form, the CDR3 reads TGTGCCAGCAGGACTAGCTCGAGCCCCTACAATGAGCAGTTCTTC.

The chain employs TRBV19 and TRBJ1-2; no clear D gene. CDR1 is LNHDA, CDR2 SQIVND, per germline (reference sequence). Deletions cut 8 bases from V and 4 bases from J, with 11 bases between. This CDR3 is built from 12 residues. The CDR3 reads CASEGAVYGYTF. The CDR3 bases are TGTGCCAGTGAGGGCGCTGTCTATGGCTACACCTTC.

In this sample, this clone turned up a few times. Other DNA variants within this sample encode the same CDR3. V gene TRBV7-8 combines with J gene TRBJ1-1; 7 nucleotides line up with TRBD1. V shed 1 base, J shed 7 bases, and the junction held 3 bases outside the gene matches. The CDR3 spans 13 residues. CDR1 is SGHVS and CDR2 is FQNEAQ in the germline V gene. The CDR3 loop reads CASSLGRTGEAFF. The CDR3, as DNA: TGTGCCAGCAGCTTAGGACGGACAGGTGAAGCTTTCTTT.

The chain couples TRBV4-2 to TRBJ1-6, with 10 bases lining up with TRBD1. Germline lookup yields CDR1 LGHNA and CDR2 YNFKEQ. The CDR3 contains 17 residues. V dropped 7 bases and J dropped 6; count of bases not matched to a gene: 12. The CDR3 sequence is CASTRTPGQGFNSPLHF. The CDR3 region has the DNA TGTGCCAGCACCAGAACCCCGGGACAGGGGTTTAATTCACCCCTCCACTTT.

The chain combines TRBV12-2 with TRBJ2-2; the table's D call, TRBD2, has no DNA check behind it. TRBV12-2 is a pseudogene. The CDR3 is 15 amino acids. The CDR3 here is CASRPVRGKGGELFF. In DNA, the CDR3 is TGTGCAAGTCGCCCAGTACGGGGGAAGGGCGGGGAGCTGTTTTTT.

V and J are TRBV6-5 and TRBJ2-7, with 10 bases fitting TRBD2. V shed 2 bases and J 3 bases; nucleotides not matched to a gene: 7. The CDR3 sequence is 16 residues long. Germline lookup yields CDR1 MNHEY and CDR2 SVGAGI. CDR3 sequence: CASSYLAGESFYEQYF. In DNA form, the CDR3 reads TGTGCCAGCAGTTACCTAGCGGGAGAGAGTTTCTACGAGCAGTACTTC.

J is TRBJ1-1 and V is TRBV30; 9 bases line up with TRBD1. In germline, CDR1 is GTSNPN, CDR2 SVGIG (reference sequence). J lost 1 base, V lost 7 bases, and 13 bases had no gene match. The CDR3 contains 16 residues. CDR3 nucleotides: TGTGCCTTAGAACAAGGGACAGGGACGGGGAACACTGAAGCTTTCTTT. Protein product: CALEQGTGTGNTEAFF.

The rearrangement joins TRBV2 to TRBJ2-4; tentative D call: TRBD1 (5 bases). From germline, CDR1 is SNHLY and CDR2 FYNNEI. Trimming pared 1 base from V and 2 bases from J, leaving 24 bases between. The CDR3 consists of 20 residues. The CDR3 loop reads CASSEDGSLSLGLTKNIQYF. In DNA, the CDR3 is TGTGCCAGCAGTGAAGATGGTTCGCTCTCCTTGGGGCTAACCAAAAACATTCAGTACTTC.

This clone was seen just once. This chain connects TRBV7-6 to TRBJ2-3; 9 bases are a match to TRBD1. The CDR3 has 15 residues. With 4 bases clipped from V and 5 bases from J, the junction kept 7 bases outside the gene matches. CDR1 is SGHVS, CDR2 FNYEAQ, per germline. The CDR3 sequence is CASSSGQGLGDTQYF. The CDR3 bases are TGTGCCAGCAGCTCGGGACAGGGATTGGGAGATACGCAGTATTTT.

This chain links TRBV13 with TRBJ2-3; 8 bases are a match to TRBD2. Germline CDR1 reads PRHDT; CDR2 reads FYEKMQ (reference sequence). The CDR3 is made up of 16 amino acids. Trimming removed 2 bases from V and 2 bases from J; junction bases left unmatched: 6. Here the CDR3 DNA reads TGTGCCAGCAGCTTATGGACCGGGGGGGACACAGATACGCAGTATTTT. As protein: CASSLWTGGDTDTQYF. The full variable domain, in which reference TRBV13 and TRBJ2-3 provide the parts outside the CDR3, is AAGVIQSPRHLIKEKRETATLKCYPIPRHDTVYWYQQGPGQDPQFLISFYEKMQSDKGSIPDRFSAQQFSDYHSELNMSSLELGDSALYFCASSLWTGGDTDTQYFGPGTRLTVL.

The rearrangement links TRBV30 to TRBJ1-2, with 7 bases aligning to TRBD1. Per the germline V gene, CDR1 is GTSNPN and CDR2 is SVGIG (reference sequence). The CDR3 covers 13 residues. J lost 4 bases, V lost 0 bases, and 2 bases had no gene match. DNA of the CDR3: TGTGCCTGGAGTGTACGGGACAGCTATGGCTACACCTTC. Protein product: CAWSVRDSYGYTF.

This CDR3 is CASSWGDSYEQYF. CDR3 DNA: TGTGCCAGCAGCTGGGGGGACAGTTACGAGCAGTACTTC. The chain is built from TRBV7-6 and TRBJ2-7; D perhaps matches TRBD1 (7 bases). This CDR3 comprises 13 residues. Germline-derived CDR1 and CDR2 are SGHVS and FNYEAQ. V was trimmed by 4 bases and J by 4 bases, leaving 11 bases between them.

V is TRBV6-1 and J is TRBJ1-1; D perhaps matches TRBD1 (6 bases). The CDR3 has 16 residues. V was pared by 3 bases and J by 2 bases, with 16 bases between. Per germline, CDR1 MNHNS and CDR2 SASEGT. CDR3 sequence reads: CASSDGRGFGNTEAFF. The CDR3 bases are TGTGCCAGCAGTGATGGCAGGGGCTTCGGAAACACTGAAGCTTTCTTT.

CDR3 region: CASTRGGGLSYEQYF. The CDR3 DNA sequence: TGTGCCAGTACCCGCGGGGGAGGGTTGTCCTACGAGCAGTACTTC. The chain employs TRBV19 and TRBJ2-7; 7 bases are a match to TRBD2. There are 15 residues in the CDR3. Per the germline V gene, CDR1 is LNHDA and CDR2 is SQIVND (reference sequence). Trimming removed 7 bases from V and 1 base from J; junction bases left unmatched: 10. The full variable domain, with the rest looked up from reference TRBV19 and TRBJ2-7, is DGGITQSPKYLFRKEGQNVTLSCEQNLNHDAMYWYRQDPGQGLRLIYYSQIVNDFQKGDIAEGYSVSREKKESFPLTVTSAQKNPTAFYLCASTRGGGLSYEQYFGPGTRLTVT.

The chain has TRBV2 and TRBJ2-4, with D perhaps matching TRBD1 (5 bases). Germline lookup yields CDR1 SNHLY and CDR2 FYNNEI. Deletions cut 0 bases from V and 8 bases from J, with 11 bases between. This CDR3 has 14 residues. The CDR3: CASSEAGRGDIQYF. In DNA, the CDR3 is TGTGCCAGCAGTGAAGCGGGTAGGGGTGACATTCAGTACTTC.

This chain uses TRBV29-1 with TRBJ2-5; D gene uncertain. Germline CDR1 reads SQVTM; CDR2 reads ANQGSEA. CDR3 length: 12 residues. V lost 8 bases and J lost 5, with 15 bases in between. The CDR3 loop is CSTSGIGETQYF. For the CDR3, the DNA is TGCAGCACATCCGGAATCGGGGAGACCCAGTACTTC.

The chain joins TRBV6-5 to TRBJ1-2; TRBD1 might be the D (5 bases). Germline CDR1 reads MNHEY; CDR2 reads SVGAGI. The CDR3 runs to 15 residues. Deletions cut 1 base from V and 5 bases from J, with 14 bases between. CDR3 residues: CASSYYAQASYGYTF. The CDR3 nucleotides read TGTGCCAGCAGTTACTATGCACAGGCTTCGTATGGCTACACCTTC.

J is TRBJ2-5 and V is TRBV19, with 7 bases identical to TRBD1. Germline V gene lookup returns CDR1 LNHDA and CDR2 SQIVND (reference sequence). J lost 5 bases, V lost 4 bases, and 4 bases had no gene match. The CDR3 has 13 residues. The CDR3 here is CASSRDRSETQYF. CDR3 coding DNA: TGTGCCAGTAGTAGGGACAGAAGCGAGACCCAGTACTTC.

This clone was counted between two and nine times. V usage is TRBV29-1 and J usage is TRBJ2-5, with 9 bases identical to TRBD2. Germline V gene data show CDR1 as SQVTM and CDR2 as ANQGSEA. There are 15 residues in the CDR3. The trim removed 3 bases at V and 4 bases at J, leaving 9 bases unmatched. The CDR3 loop reads CSVEVAGVRGETQYF. The CDR3 DNA reads TGCAGCGTTGAGGTAGCGGGGGTAAGAGGAGAGACCCAGTACTTC.

This chain joins TRBV29-1 and TRBJ2-2; 8 bases are shared with TRBD1. The length of the CDR3 is 15 residues. The germline CDR1 and CDR2 sequences are SQVTM and ANQGSEA. The V and J ends lost 1 base and 6 bases, in that order; junction bases with no gene match: 7. CDR3: CSVEGQTGVAGELFF. CDR3 in DNA: TGCAGCGTTGAAGGTCAGACAGGGGTCGCCGGGGAGCTGTTTTTT.

J is TRBJ2-1 and V is TRBV6-4; possibly TRBD1 for D (6 bases). Trimming stripped 5 bases from V and 0 bases from J, with 11 bases between. This CDR3 has 15 residues. CDR1 and CDR2 from the germline V gene are MRHNA and SNTAGT. CDR3 sequence: CASSTEGDSYNEQFF. The CDR3 coding sequence is TGTGCCAGCAGTACCGAGGGGGACTCCTACAATGAGCAGTTCTTC.

This chain links TRBV11-2 with TRBJ2-7; 12 bases line up with TRBD2. Germline V gives CDR1 SGHAT, CDR2 FQNNGV. This CDR3 spans 19 amino acids. V dropped 2 bases and J dropped 0; count of bases not matched to a gene: 11. The CDR3, as DNA: TGTGCCAGCAGCTTAAACCCCCGGGGACTAGCGGGCCCCTCCTACGAGCAGTACTTC. Translating it yields CASSLNPRGLAGPSYEQYF.

The chain has TRBV27 and TRBJ2-7; TRBD1 aligns across 8 bases. Germline trimming cut 3 bases from V and 4 bases from J; bases unmatched to any gene: 2. From germline, CDR1 is MNHEY and CDR2 SMNVEV (reference sequence). The CDR3 has 13 amino acids. The CDR3 protein is CASSFRGRYEQYF. For the CDR3, the DNA is TGTGCCAGCAGTTTCAGGGGGCGGTACGAGCAGTACTTC.

The gene calls are TRBV7-3 and TRBJ1-1; the match to TRBD1 covers 7 bases. The ends lost 5 bases at V and 4 bases at J; junction bases unmatched: 10. Germline CDR1 is SGHTA and CDR2 is FQGTGA. The CDR3 contains 15 residues. The CDR3 nucleotides are TGTGCCAGCAGCACACGACAGGGTTGTGTCACTGAAGCTTTCTTT. This sequence encodes CASSTRQGCVTEAFF.

The chain is built from TRBV5-1 and TRBJ2-4; 7 bases are shared with TRBD2. With V trimmed by 6 bases and J by 1 base, 7 bases remained unmatched. Germline loops: CDR1 SGHRS, CDR2 YFSETQ. The CDR3 spans 15 residues. The CDR3 nucleotides are TGCGCCAGCACCCATGGGGGGGTGGCCAAAAACATTCAGTACTTC. This sequence encodes CASTHGGVAKNIQYF.

The chain has TRBV15 and TRBJ1-4; D possibly corresponds to TRBD1 (5 bases). This CDR3 has 14 amino acids. CDR1 is LNHNV and CDR2 is YYDKDF in the germline V gene (reference sequence). Trimming shortened V by 4 bases and J by 4 bases, and 10 bases separated the two germline ends. This CDR3 is CATSIRQLNEKLFF. CDR3 in DNA: TGTGCCACCAGCATAAGACAGCTTAATGAAAAACTGTTTTTT.

The chain employs TRBV7-9 and TRBJ1-2; 7 bases are shared with TRBD1. This CDR3 is 16 amino acids long. Losses at the gene ends were 1 base for V and 1 base for J; bases not matched to a gene: 6. From germline, CDR1 is SEHNR and CDR2 FQNEAQ (reference sequence). This chain's CDR3 is CASSLVGGQSNYGYTF. CDR3 nucleotide sequence: TGTGCCAGCAGCTTAGTAGGGGGACAGAGTAACTATGGCTACACCTTC.

The chain couples TRBV5-1 to TRBJ2-2; the D gene is possibly TRBD1 (5 bases). Trimming left V 0 bases short and J 9 bases short, with 15 bases between. This CDR3 region has 15 residues. Germline V gives CDR1 SGHRS, CDR2 YFSETQ. The CDR3 region has the DNA TGCGCCAGCAGCTTGGCCACAGGTCAAGGCCGGGAGCTGTTTTTT. Its protein is CASSLATGQGRELFF.

This chain uses TRBV11-2 with TRBJ2-7, with 10 bases aligning to TRBD1. V was clipped by 5 bases and J by 4 bases; unmatched bases: 5. The CDR3 totals 14 residues. The V gene's germline CDR1 is SGHAT and CDR2 FQNNGV. The CDR3 region is CASSLGQGEYEQYF. CDR3 DNA: TGTGCCAGCAGCCTTGGACAGGGGGAGTACGAGCAGTACTTC.

This clone came up once. The chain combines TRBV12-5 with TRBJ1-5, with 9 bases matching TRBD1. This CDR3 is built from 16 residues. Germline trimming cut 5 bases from V and 1 base from J; bases unmatched to any gene: 6. Germline V gene sequence: CDR1 LGHNT, CDR2 FRNRAP. The DNA of the CDR3 is TGTGCTAGTGGTGGGATACAGGGGGCGAGCAATCAGCCCCAGCATTTT. Amino acids: CASGGIQGASNQPQHF.